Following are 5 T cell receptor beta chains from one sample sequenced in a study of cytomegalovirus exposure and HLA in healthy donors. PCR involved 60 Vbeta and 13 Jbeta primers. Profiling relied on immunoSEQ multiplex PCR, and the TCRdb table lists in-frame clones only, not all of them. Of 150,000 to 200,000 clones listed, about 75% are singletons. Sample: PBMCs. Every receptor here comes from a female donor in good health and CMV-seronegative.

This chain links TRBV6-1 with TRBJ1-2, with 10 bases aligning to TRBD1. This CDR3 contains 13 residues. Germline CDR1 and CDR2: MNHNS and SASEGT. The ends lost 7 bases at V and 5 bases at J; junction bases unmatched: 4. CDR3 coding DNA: TGTGCCAGCACCTCGGGACAGGGGTATGGCTACACCTTC. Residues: CASTSGQGYGYTF.

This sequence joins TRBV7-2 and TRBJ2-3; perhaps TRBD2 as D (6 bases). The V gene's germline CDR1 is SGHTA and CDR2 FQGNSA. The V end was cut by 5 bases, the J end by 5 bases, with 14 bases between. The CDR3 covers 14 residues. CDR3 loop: CASSPPGVRDTQYF. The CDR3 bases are TGTGCCAGCAGCCCCCCGGGAGTGAGAGATACGCAGTATTTT.

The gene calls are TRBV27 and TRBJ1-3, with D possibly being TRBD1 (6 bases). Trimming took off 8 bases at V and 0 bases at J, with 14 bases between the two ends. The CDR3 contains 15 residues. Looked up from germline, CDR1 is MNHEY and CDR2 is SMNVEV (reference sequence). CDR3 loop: CASGTSASSGNTIYF. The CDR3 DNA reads TGTGCCAGCGGGACATCAGCGTCCTCTGGAAACACCATATATTTT.

The CDR3 DNA sequence: TGCGCCAGCAGCTTGGAGGGAGTGGGCCACGAGCAGTACTTC. Translation gives CASSLEGVGHEQYF. The chain carries TRBV5-1 and TRBJ2-7; tentative D call: TRBD2 (5 bases). This CDR3 has 14 residues. Trimming stripped 0 bases from V and 5 bases from J, with 12 bases between. Germline assignment: CDR1 SGHRS and CDR2 YFSETQ.

The CDR3 reads CASSVGEAYEQYF. Here the CDR3 DNA reads TGTGCCAGCAGCGTAGGGGAGGCCTACGAGCAGTACTTC. This rearrangement joins TRBV9 to TRBJ2-5; D possibly corresponds to TRBD2 (6 bases). The J call is in doubt because the DNA end fits TRBJ2-7 better. This CDR3 region has 13 residues. In germline, CDR1 is SGDLS, CDR2 YYNGEE.